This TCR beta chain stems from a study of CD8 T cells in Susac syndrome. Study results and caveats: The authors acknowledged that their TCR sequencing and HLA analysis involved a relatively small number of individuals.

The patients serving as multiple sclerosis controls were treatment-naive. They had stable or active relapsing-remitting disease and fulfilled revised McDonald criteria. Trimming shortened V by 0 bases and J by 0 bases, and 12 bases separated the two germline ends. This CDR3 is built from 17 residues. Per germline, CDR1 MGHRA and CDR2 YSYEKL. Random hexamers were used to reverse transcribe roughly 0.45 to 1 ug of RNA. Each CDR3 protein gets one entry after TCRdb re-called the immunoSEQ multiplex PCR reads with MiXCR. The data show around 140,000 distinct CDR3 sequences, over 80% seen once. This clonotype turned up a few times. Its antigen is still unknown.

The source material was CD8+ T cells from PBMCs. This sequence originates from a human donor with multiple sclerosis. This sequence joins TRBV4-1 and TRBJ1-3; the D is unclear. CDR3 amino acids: CASSQDDTDYSGNTIYF. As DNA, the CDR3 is TGCGCCAGCAGCCAAGATGACACCGATTACTCTGGAAACACCATATATTTT.